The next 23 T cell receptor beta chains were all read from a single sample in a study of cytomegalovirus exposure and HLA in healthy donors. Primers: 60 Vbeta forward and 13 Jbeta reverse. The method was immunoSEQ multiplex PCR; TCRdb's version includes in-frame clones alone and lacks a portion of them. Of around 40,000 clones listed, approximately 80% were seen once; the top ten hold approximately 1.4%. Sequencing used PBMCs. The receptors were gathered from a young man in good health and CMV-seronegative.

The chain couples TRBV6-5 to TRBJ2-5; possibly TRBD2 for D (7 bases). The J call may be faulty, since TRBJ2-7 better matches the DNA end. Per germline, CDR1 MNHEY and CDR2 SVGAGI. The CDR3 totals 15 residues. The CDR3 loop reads CASRGRREGVYEQYF. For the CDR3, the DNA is TGTGCCAGCAGGGGAAGGAGGGAGGGGGTCTACGAGCAGTACTTC.

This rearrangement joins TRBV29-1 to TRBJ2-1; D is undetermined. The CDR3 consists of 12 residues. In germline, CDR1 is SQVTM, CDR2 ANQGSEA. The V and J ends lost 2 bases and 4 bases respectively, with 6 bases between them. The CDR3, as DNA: TGCAGCGTTGAATCAGGATACAATGAGCAGTTCTTC. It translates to CSVESGYNEQFF.

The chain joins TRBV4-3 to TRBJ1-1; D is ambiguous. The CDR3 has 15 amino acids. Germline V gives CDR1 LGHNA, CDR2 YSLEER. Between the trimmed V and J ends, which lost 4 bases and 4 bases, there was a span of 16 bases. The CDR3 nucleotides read TGCGCCAGCAGCCCCCGAACGGGATCGGCCACTGAAGCTTTCTTT. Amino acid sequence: CASSPRTGSATEAFF.

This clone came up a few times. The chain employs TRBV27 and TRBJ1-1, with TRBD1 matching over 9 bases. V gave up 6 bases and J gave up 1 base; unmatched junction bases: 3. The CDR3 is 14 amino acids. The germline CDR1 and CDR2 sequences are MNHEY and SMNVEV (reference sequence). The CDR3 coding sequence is TGTGCCAGCAGACGGACAGGGGAGAACACTGAAGCTTTCTTT. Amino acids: CASRRTGENTEAFF.

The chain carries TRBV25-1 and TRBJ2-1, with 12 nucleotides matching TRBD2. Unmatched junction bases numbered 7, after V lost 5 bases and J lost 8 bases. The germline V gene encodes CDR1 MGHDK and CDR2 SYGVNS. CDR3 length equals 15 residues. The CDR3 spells CASSSTSGSIYEQFF. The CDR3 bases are TGTGCCAGCAGTTCGACTAGCGGGAGTATCTATGAGCAGTTCTTC. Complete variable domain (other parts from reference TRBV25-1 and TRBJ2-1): EADIYQTPRYLVIGTGKKITLECSQTMGHDKMYWYQQDPGMELHLIHYSYGVNSTEKGDLSSESTVSRIRTEHFPLTLESARPSHTSQYLCASSSTSGSIYEQFFGPGTRLTVL.

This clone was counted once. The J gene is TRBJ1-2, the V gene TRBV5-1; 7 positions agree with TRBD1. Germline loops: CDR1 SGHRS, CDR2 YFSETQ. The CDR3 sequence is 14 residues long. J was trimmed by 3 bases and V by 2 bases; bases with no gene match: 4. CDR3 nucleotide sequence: TGCGCCAGCAGCTTTCGGACAGGAGACTATGGCTACACCTTC. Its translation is CASSFRTGDYGYTF.

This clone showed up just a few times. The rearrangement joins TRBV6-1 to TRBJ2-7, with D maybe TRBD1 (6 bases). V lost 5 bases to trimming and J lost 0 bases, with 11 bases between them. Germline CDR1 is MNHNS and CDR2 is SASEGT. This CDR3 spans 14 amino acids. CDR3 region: CASSSRGSSYEQYF. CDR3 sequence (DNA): TGTGCCAGCAGTAGCAGGGGAAGCTCCTACGAGCAGTACTTC.

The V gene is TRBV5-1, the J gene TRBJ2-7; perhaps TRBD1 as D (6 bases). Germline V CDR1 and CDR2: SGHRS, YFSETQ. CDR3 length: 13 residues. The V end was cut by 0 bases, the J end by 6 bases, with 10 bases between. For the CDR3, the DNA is TGCGCCAGCAGCTTGGAACAGGGCGGCGAGCAGTACTTC. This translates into CASSLEQGGEQYF.

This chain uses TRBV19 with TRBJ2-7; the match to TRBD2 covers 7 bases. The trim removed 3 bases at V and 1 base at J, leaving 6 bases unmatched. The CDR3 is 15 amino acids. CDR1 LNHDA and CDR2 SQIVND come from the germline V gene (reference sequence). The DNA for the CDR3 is TGTGCCAGTAGTATTTTAGCGGGTTCGTCCTACGAGCAGTACTTC. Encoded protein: CASSILAGSSYEQYF.

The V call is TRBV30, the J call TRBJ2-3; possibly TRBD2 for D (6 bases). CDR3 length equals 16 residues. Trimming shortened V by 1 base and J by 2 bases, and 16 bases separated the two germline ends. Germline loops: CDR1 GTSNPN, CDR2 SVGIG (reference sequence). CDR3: CAWSARWDSDTDTQYF. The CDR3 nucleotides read TGTGCCTGGAGTGCGCGATGGGACTCTGACACAGATACGCAGTATTTT. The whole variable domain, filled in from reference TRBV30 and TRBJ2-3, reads SQTIHQWPATLVQPVGSPLSLECTVEGTSNPNLYWYRQAAGRGLQLLFYSVGIGQISSEVPQNLSASRPQDRQFILSSKKLLLSDSGFYLCAWSARWDSDTDTQYFGPGTRLTVL.

CDR3: CASSRTGTGFSYEQYF. In DNA form, the CDR3 reads TGTGCCAGCAGCCGCACCGGAACAGGGTTCTCCTACGAGCAGTACTTC. The chain couples TRBV5-5 to TRBJ2-7; TRBD1 might be the D (6 bases). Germline-derived CDR1 and CDR2 are SGHKS and YYEKEE (reference sequence). V was shortened by 4 bases and J by 0 bases, with 17 bases between the two germline ends. The CDR3 contains 16 residues.

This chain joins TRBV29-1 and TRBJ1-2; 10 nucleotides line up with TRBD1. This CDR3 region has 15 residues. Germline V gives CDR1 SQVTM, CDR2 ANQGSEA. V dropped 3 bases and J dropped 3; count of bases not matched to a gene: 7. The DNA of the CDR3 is TGCAGCGTTGAGTGGGACAGGGGAATCGACTATGGCTACACCTTC. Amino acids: CSVEWDRGIDYGYTF.

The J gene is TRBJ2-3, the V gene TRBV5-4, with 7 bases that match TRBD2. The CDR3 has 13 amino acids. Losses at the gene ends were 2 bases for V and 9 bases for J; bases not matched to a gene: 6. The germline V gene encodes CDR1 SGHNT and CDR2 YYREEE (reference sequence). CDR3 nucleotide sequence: TGTGCCAGCAGCTTATCTGGGGAGGGGACGCAGTATTTT. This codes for CASSLSGEGTQYF. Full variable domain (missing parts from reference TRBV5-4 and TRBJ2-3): ETGVTQSPTHLIKTRGQQVTLRCSSQSGHNTVSWYQQALGQGPQFIFQYYREEENGRGNFPPRFSGLQFPNYSSELNVNALELDDSALYLCASSLSGEGTQYFGPGTRLTVL.

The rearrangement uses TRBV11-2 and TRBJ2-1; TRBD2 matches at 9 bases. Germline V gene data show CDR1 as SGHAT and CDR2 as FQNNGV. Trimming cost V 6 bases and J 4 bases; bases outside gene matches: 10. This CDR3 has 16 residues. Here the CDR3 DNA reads TGTGCCAGCAGACGGCCGGGGACTAGCTTTTACAATGAGCAGTTCTTC. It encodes CASRRPGTSFYNEQFF.

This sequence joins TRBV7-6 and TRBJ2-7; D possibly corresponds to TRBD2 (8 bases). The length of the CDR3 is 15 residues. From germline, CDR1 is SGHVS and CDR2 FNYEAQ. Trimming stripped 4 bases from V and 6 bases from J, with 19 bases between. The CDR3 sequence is CASSSQGGSGSEQYF. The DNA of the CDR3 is TGTGCCAGCAGCTCTCAGGGGGGGAGCGGGAGCGAGCAGTACTTC. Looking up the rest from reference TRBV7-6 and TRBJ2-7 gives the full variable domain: GAGVSQSPRYKVTKRGQDVALRCDPISGHVSLYWYRQALGQGPEFLTYFNYEAQQDKSGLPNDRFSAERPEGSISTLTIQRTEQRDSAMYRCASSSQGGSGSEQYFGPGTRLTVT.

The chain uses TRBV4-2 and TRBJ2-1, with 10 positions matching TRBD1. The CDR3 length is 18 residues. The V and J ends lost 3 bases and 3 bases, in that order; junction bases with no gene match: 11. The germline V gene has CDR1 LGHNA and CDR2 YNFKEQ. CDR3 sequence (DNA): TGTGCCAGCAGCCACCTCTTGCTCAGGACAGGGGGCTACAATGAGCAGTTCTTC. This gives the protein CASSHLLLRTGGYNEQFF.

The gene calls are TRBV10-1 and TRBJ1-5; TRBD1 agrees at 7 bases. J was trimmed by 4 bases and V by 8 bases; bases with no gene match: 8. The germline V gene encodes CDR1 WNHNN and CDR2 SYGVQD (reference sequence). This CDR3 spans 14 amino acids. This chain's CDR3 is CASGGTARNQPQHF. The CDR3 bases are TGCGCCAGCGGAGGGACAGCCCGTAATCAGCCCCAGCATTTT.

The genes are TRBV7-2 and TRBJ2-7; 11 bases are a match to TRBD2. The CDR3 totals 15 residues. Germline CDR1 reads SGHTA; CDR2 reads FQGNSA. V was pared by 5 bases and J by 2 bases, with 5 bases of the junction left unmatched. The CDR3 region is CASSQYSGRAYEQYF. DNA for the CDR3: TGTGCCAGCAGCCAATATAGCGGGAGGGCCTACGAGCAGTACTTC.

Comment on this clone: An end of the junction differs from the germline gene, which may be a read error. The CDR3 reads CSSSLEDFSYEQYF. For the CDR3, the DNA is TGTTCCAGCAGCTTAGAGGACTTCTCCTACGAGCAGTACTTC. The genes are TRBV7-9 and TRBJ2-7, with D perhaps matching TRBD2 (5 bases). CDR1 is SEHNR and CDR2 is FQNEAQ in the germline V gene (reference sequence). The CDR3 extends over 14 amino acids.

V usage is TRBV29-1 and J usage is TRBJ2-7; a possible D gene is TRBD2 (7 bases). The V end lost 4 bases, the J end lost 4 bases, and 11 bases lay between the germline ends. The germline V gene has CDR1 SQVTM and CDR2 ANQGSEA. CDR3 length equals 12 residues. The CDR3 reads CSVARGGYEQYF. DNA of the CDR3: TGCAGCGTTGCCAGGGGAGGGTACGAGCAGTACTTC.

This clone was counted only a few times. The CDR3: CASSGQGAGEQFF. The CDR3 DNA reads TGTGCCAGCAGTGGACAGGGGGCTGGTGAGCAGTTCTTC. The chain combines TRBV2 with TRBJ2-1; 10 nucleotides line up with TRBD1. This CDR3 has 13 amino acids. Trimming took 4 bases from V and 9 from J; bases not matched to a gene: 3. The V gene's germline CDR1 is SNHLY and CDR2 FYNNEI.

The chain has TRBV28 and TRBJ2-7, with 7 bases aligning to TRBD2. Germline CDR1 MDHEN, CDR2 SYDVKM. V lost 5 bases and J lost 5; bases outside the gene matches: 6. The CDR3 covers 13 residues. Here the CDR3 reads CASSTSVLNEQYF. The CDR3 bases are TGTGCCAGCAGTACTAGCGTTTTGAACGAGCAGTACTTC.

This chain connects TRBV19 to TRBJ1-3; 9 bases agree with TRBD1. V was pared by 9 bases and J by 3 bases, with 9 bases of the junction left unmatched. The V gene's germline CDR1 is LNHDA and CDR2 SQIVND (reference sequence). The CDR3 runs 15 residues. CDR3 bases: TGTGCCAGAATGGACAGGGGTACTTTTGGAAACACCATATATTTT. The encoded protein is CARMDRGTFGNTIYF. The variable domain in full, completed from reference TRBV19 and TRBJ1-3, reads DGGITQSPKYLFRKEGQNVTLSCEQNLNHDAMYWYRQDPGQGLRLIYYSQIVNDFQKGDIAEGYSVSREKKESFPLTVTSAQKNPTAFYLCARMDRGTFGNTIYFGEGSWLTVV.